Listed below are T cell receptor beta chains from one sample, sequenced in a study of blood T cells in healthy people across ages. TCRdb re-derived calls from the 5' RACE reads in MiXCR, one entry per CDR3 protein. Altogether about 900,000 distinct CDR3 sequences are present, about 48% being singletons, with the ten largest covering around an eighth. Specimen: blood. These receptors were taken from a man aged 25-45 years in good health. CDR3s include the opening cysteine and the closing phenylalanine or tryptophan. Fields, in order: J gene, V gene, clone size, D gene, CDR3 DNA, CDR3 protein. The D gene is left open where the match is weak. A row's size may be missing; if present it is once, few, many or a size class.

J gene: TRBJ2-2; V gene: TRBV5-4; clone size: -; D gene: -; CDR3 DNA: TGTGCCAGCAGCCACAACCCGGGATATAGCTACACCGGGGAGCTGTTTTTT; CDR3 protein: CASSHNPGYSYTGELFF
J gene: TRBJ2-2; V gene: TRBV9; clone size: few; D gene: -; CDR3 DNA: TGTGCCAGCAGCGTAGGACTCAACAGGTATACCACGGGGGAGCTGTTTTTT; CDR3 protein: CASSVGLNRYTTGELFF
J gene: TRBJ2-1; V gene: TRBV30; clone size: few; D gene: TRBD1; CDR3 DNA: TGTGCCTGGAGTTTTCGGACAGGGTACAATGAGCAGTTCTTC; CDR3 protein: CAWSFRTGYNEQFF
J gene: TRBJ1-2; V gene: TRBV27; clone size: few; D gene: -; CDR3 DNA: TGTGCCAGCAGTCCCTTCGGTATGGGGCACTATGGCTACACCTTC; CDR3 protein: CASSPFGMGHYGYTF
J gene: TRBJ2-1; V gene: TRBV20-1; clone size: few; D gene: TRBD2; CDR3 DNA: TGCAGTGCTAGTGAACTTCCTAGCGGGGTCTACAATGAGCAGTTCTTC; CDR3 protein: CSASELPSGVYNEQFF
J gene: TRBJ1-1; V gene: TRBV6-5; clone size: -; D gene: TRBD1; CDR3 DNA: TGTGCCAGCAGTTTGACAGGGAGCACTGAAGCTTTCTTT; CDR3 protein: CASSLTGSTEAFF
J gene: TRBJ1-5; V gene: TRBV7-9; clone size: few; D gene: -; CDR3 DNA: TGTGCCAGCAGCTTAGGTGTCGGCGGGAATCAGCCCCAGCATTTT; CDR3 protein: CASSLGVGGNQPQHF
J gene: TRBJ2-7; V gene: TRBV4-3; clone size: -; D gene: TRBD2; CDR3 DNA: TGCGCCAGCAGCCAAGATATGGCGGGGGGCTCCGGCTCCTACGAGCAGTACTTC; CDR3 protein: CASSQDMAGGSGSYEQYF
J gene: TRBJ2-7; V gene: TRBV7-2; clone size: -; D gene: TRBD2; CDR3 DNA: TGTGCCAGCAGCAGTAGCGGGGATAGCTCCTACGAGCAGTACTTC; CDR3 protein: CASSSSGDSSYEQYF
J gene: TRBJ1-2; V gene: TRBV7-9; clone size: -; D gene: -; CDR3 DNA: TGTGCCAGCAGCCATCCCCAAACCCCGAGACAGAGGGATTTTAACTATGGCTACACCTTC; CDR3 protein: CASSHPQTPRQRDFNYGYTF
J gene: TRBJ2-3; V gene: TRBV5-1; clone size: many; D gene: -; CDR3 DNA: TGCGCCAGCAGCCCGGACAGCACAGATACGCAGTATTTT; CDR3 protein: CASSPDSTDTQYF
J gene: TRBJ2-1; V gene: TRBV10-3; clone size: -; D gene: -; CDR3 DNA: TGTGCCATCAGTGGGGGGAAAAAAAATGAGCAGTTCTTC; CDR3 protein: CAISGGKKNEQFF
J gene: TRBJ1-1; V gene: TRBV10-3; clone size: -; D gene: -; CDR3 DNA: TGTGCCATCATAGGGGATCGGAACACTGAAGCTTTCTTT; CDR3 protein: CAIIGDRNTEAFF
J gene: TRBJ2-7; V gene: TRBV10-3; clone size: -; D gene: -; CDR3 DNA: TGTGCCATCAGTGGGGCCGGGGGATTATCCAGCTCCTACGAGCAGTACTTC; CDR3 protein: CAISGAGGLSSSYEQYF
J gene: TRBJ2-5; V gene: TRBV5-1; clone size: -; D gene: TRBD1; CDR3 DNA: TGCGCCAGCAGCTGGGCACAGGGGCAGGAGACCCAGTACTTC; CDR3 protein: CASSWAQGQETQYF
J gene: TRBJ1-5; V gene: TRBV4-2; clone size: medium-sized; D gene: -; CDR3 DNA: TGTGCCAGCAGCCAAGATGGGGACAAAAATCAGCCCCAGCATTTT; CDR3 protein: CASSQDGDKNQPQHF
J gene: TRBJ1-2; V gene: TRBV6-1; clone size: few; D gene: TRBD1; CDR3 DNA: TGTGCCAGCACCCCCCTCTCAGGGACAGGGGATACTAACTATGGCTACACCTTC; CDR3 protein: CASTPLSGTGDTNYGYTF
J gene: TRBJ1-5; V gene: TRBV2; clone size: -; D gene: TRBD1; CDR3 DNA: TGTGCCAGCAGTACCGGACAGGCCCATGGGGCCCAGCATTTT; CDR3 protein: CASSTGQAHGAQHF
J gene: TRBJ1-5; V gene: TRBV2; clone size: -; D gene: -; CDR3 DNA: TGTGCCAGCAGTCTCCTAAAGCCCCAGCATTTT; CDR3 protein: CASSLLKPQHF
J gene: TRBJ2-7; V gene: TRBV4-1; clone size: few; D gene: -; CDR3 DNA: TGCGCCAGCAGCCAAGGGAGTCGGGGAGACGGCTACGAGCAGTACTTC; CDR3 protein: CASSQGSRGDGYEQYF
J gene: TRBJ2-7; V gene: TRBV6-2/TRBV6-3; clone size: -; D gene: TRBD2; CDR3 DNA: TGTGCCAGCAGAGGACTAGCGGGATTCTACGAGCAGCACTTC; CDR3 protein: CASRGLAGFYEQHF
J gene: TRBJ1-1; V gene: TRBV7-8; clone size: -; D gene: -; CDR3 DNA: TGTGCCAGCAGCCCCTTGGTGGGGGATACTGAAGCTTTCTTT; CDR3 protein: CASSPLVGDTEAFF
J gene: TRBJ2-1; V gene: TRBV6-5; clone size: -; D gene: -; CDR3 DNA: TGTGCCAGCAGTTACTCGCGTCAGCAGTTCTTC; CDR3 protein: CASSYSRQQFF
J gene: TRBJ2-3; V gene: TRBV6-1; clone size: -; D gene: -; CDR3 DNA: TGTGCCACCGGGGGTCGCACCTCTAGCACAGATACGCAGTATTTT; CDR3 protein: CATGGRTSSTDTQYF
J gene: TRBJ2-1; V gene: TRBV20-1; clone size: once; D gene: -; CDR3 DNA: TGCAGTGCAATACGGGCGAGCGGAAACAATGAGCAGTTCTTC; CDR3 protein: CSAIRASGNNEQFF
J gene: TRBJ2-5; V gene: TRBV7-2; clone size: few; D gene: -; CDR3 DNA: TGTGCCAGCAGCTTAGCACTAGCTCCGGAGACCCAGTACTTC; CDR3 protein: CASSLALAPETQYF
J gene: TRBJ1-5; V gene: TRBV29-1; clone size: -; D gene: TRBD1; CDR3 DNA: TGCAGCGTTACCATAACAGGGGTCGATCAGCCCCAGCATTTT; CDR3 protein: CSVTITGVDQPQHF
J gene: TRBJ2-7; V gene: TRBV5-1; clone size: few; D gene: -; CDR3 DNA: TGCGCCAGCAGGCAGGAGGGACTGGGCTCCTACGAGCAGTACTTC; CDR3 protein: CASRQEGLGSYEQYF
J gene: TRBJ1-4; V gene: TRBV7-2; clone size: -; D gene: -; CDR3 DNA: TGTGCCAGCAGCTTACTCGGACGCCGGGGGAATGAAAAACTGTTTTTT; CDR3 protein: CASSLLGRRGNEKLFF
J gene: TRBJ2-7; V gene: TRBV2; clone size: few; D gene: -; CDR3 DNA: TGTGCCAGCACCTTGGAACTTGAGCAGTACTTC; CDR3 protein: CASTLELEQYF
J gene: TRBJ2-7; V gene: TRBV28; clone size: many; D gene: TRBD1; CDR3 DNA: TGTGCCAGCAGAGGGACAGGGGATTCCTACGAGCAGTACTTC; CDR3 protein: CASRGTGDSYEQYF
J gene: TRBJ2-7; V gene: TRBV27; clone size: few; D gene: -; CDR3 DNA: TGTGCCAGCAGTTTATCTCCAGGCCACGAGCAGTACTTC; CDR3 protein: CASSLSPGHEQYF
J gene: TRBJ2-3; V gene: TRBV6-2/TRBV6-3; clone size: few; D gene: -; CDR3 DNA: TGTGCCAGCCAAGGATACAAAGATACGCAGTATTTT; CDR3 protein: CASQGYKDTQYF
J gene: TRBJ2-1; V gene: TRBV29-1; clone size: -; D gene: TRBD2; CDR3 DNA: TGCAGCGTTGACAGAGGACTAGCGGGTTCCTACAATGAGCAGTTCTTC; CDR3 protein: CSVDRGLAGSYNEQFF
J gene: TRBJ2-3; V gene: TRBV10-1; clone size: -; D gene: TRBD2; CDR3 DNA: TGCGCCAGCAGTGAGCCTAGCGGGGCTGACACAGATACGCAGTATTTT; CDR3 protein: CASSEPSGADTDTQYF
J gene: TRBJ2-3; V gene: TRBV7-2; clone size: -; D gene: -; CDR3 DNA: TGTGCCAGCAGCTCCCCTTTTGGGGATACGCAGTATTTT; CDR3 protein: CASSSPFGDTQYF
J gene: TRBJ2-7; V gene: TRBV27; clone size: -; D gene: TRBD2; CDR3 DNA: TGTGCCAGCAGCCGCGCTAGCGGGGGGGCGATATACGAGCAGTACTTC; CDR3 protein: CASSRASGGAIYEQYF
J gene: TRBJ1-1; V gene: TRBV20-1; clone size: -; D gene: -; CDR3 DNA: TGCAGGGTACAGGTGGCCTCAGGGGACACTGAAGCTTTCTTT; CDR3 protein: CRVQVASGDTEAFF
J gene: TRBJ2-1; V gene: TRBV3-1; clone size: few; D gene: TRBD2; CDR3 DNA: TGTGCCAGCAGCCAAGATCCACTAGCGGGAGGGGCTGGGTTCTTC; CDR3 protein: CASSQDPLAGGAGFF
J gene: TRBJ2-7; V gene: TRBV24-1; clone size: few; D gene: TRBD2; CDR3 DNA: TGTGCCACCAGTGATTTGGCGGGGGGGTCCTACAATGAGCAGTACTTC; CDR3 protein: CATSDLAGGSYNEQYF
J gene: TRBJ2-1; V gene: TRBV7-9; clone size: -; D gene: -; CDR3 DNA: TGTGCCAGCAACCCTGACGACTTAAACAATGAGCAGTTCTTC; CDR3 protein: CASNPDDLNNEQFF
J gene: TRBJ2-4; V gene: TRBV5-5; clone size: many; D gene: -; CDR3 DNA: TGTGCCAGCAGCTTGGGTGCGGGAGCCAAAAACATTCAGTACTTC; CDR3 protein: CASSLGAGAKNIQYF
J gene: TRBJ2-7; V gene: TRBV7-3; clone size: -; D gene: -; CDR3 DNA: TGTGCCAGCAGCTTAACGGGAGGGGGAGCATTCTACGAGCAGTACTTC; CDR3 protein: CASSLTGGGAFYEQYF
J gene: TRBJ2-7; V gene: TRBV7-2; clone size: once; D gene: -; CDR3 DNA: TGTGCCAGCAGCCTCGAGGGCATGGGGGTTAGGGTAAACTACGAGCAGTACTTC; CDR3 protein: CASSLEGMGVRVNYEQYF
J gene: TRBJ1-2; V gene: TRBV6-5; clone size: -; D gene: -; CDR3 DNA: TGTGCCAGCAGGTACAGGGAGGGCAACTATGGCTACACCTTC; CDR3 protein: CASRYREGNYGYTF
J gene: TRBJ1-3; V gene: TRBV5-6; clone size: -; D gene: -; CDR3 DNA: TGTGCCAGCAGCTTGTGGGGGTCTGGAAACACCATATATTTT; CDR3 protein: CASSLWGSGNTIYF